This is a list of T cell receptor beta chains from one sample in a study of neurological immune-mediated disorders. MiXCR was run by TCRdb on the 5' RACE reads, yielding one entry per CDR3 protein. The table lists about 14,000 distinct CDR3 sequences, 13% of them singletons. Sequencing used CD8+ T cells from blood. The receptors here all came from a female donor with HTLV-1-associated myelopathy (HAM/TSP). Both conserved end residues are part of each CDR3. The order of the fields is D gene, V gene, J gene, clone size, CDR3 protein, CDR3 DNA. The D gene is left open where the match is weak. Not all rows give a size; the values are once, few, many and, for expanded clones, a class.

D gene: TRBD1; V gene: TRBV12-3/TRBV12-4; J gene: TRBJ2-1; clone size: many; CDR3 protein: CASSLGPLGQGDNEQFF; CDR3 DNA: TGTGCCAGCAGTTTAGGTCCCCTCGGACAGGGGGACAATGAGCAGTTCTTC
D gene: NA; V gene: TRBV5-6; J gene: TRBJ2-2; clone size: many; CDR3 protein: CASSLAGELFF; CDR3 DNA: TGTGCCAGCAGCTTAGCCGGGGAGCTGTTTTTT
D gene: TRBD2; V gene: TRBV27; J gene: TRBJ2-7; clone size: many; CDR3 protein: CASSLRRLAGLSEQYF; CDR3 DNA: TGTGCCAGCAGTTTAAGAAGGCTAGCGGGATTGTCCGAGCAGTACTTC
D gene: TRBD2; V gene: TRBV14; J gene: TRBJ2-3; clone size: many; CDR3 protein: CASSQETSGGAWTVDTQYF; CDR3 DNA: TGTGCCAGCAGCCAAGAGACTAGCGGGGGGGCCTGGACTGTAGATACGCAGTATTTT
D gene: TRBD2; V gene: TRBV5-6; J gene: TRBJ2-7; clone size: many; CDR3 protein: CASSLVASGPYEQYF; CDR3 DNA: TGTGCCAGCAGCTTGGTGGCTAGCGGGCCATACGAGCAGTACTTC
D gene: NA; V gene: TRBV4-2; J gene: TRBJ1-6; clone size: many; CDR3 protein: CASSPREGPSPLHF; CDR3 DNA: TGTGCCAGCAGCCCTCGAGAGGGCCCCTCACCCCTCCACTTT
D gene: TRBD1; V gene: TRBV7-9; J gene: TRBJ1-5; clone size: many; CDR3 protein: CASSRSGTGYQPQHF; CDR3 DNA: TGTGCCAGCAGCCGTTCCGGGACAGGCTATCAGCCCCAGCATTTT
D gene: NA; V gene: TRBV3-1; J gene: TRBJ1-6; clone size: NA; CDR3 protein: CASSQVGTYNSPLHF; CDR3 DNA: TGTGCCAGCAGCCAAGTTGGAACCTATAATTCACCCCTCCACTTT
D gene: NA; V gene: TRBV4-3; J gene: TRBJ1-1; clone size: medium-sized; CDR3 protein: CASSKRGGGDTEAFF; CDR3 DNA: TGCGCCAGCAGCAAAAGGGGAGGGGGGGACACTGAAGCTTTCTTT
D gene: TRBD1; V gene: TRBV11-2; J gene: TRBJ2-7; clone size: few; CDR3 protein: CASSILQGASSYEQYF; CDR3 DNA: TGTGCCAGCAGCATCCTACAGGGGGCTAGCTCCTACGAGCAGTACTTC